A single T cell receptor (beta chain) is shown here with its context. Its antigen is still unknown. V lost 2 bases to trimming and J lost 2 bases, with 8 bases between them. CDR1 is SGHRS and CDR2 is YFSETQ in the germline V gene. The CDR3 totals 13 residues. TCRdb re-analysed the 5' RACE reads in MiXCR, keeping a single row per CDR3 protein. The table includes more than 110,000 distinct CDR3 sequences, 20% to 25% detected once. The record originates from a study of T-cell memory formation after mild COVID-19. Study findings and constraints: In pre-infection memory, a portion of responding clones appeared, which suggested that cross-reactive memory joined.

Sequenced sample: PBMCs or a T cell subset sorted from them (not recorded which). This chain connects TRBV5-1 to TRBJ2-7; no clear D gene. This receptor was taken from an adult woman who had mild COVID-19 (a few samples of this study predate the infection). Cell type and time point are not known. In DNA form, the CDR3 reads TGCGCCAGCAGCTTCGCAGCAACCTACGAGCAGTACTTC. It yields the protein CASSFAATYEQYF.